Below are 17 T cell receptor beta chains sequenced from a single sample in a study of blood T cell repertoires in COVID-19. Generated by immunoSEQ multiplex PCR, the TCRdb table keeps only in-frame clones and is missing some. The repertoire holds approximately 200,000 clones, with 88% as singletons. Source material: peripheral blood. Receptors were obtained from a woman younger than 45 with acute or convalescent COVID-19.

The rearrangement joins TRBV15 to TRBJ2-1; D remains unclear. Trimming took off 0 bases at V and 0 bases at J, with 9 bases between the two ends. Germline values: CDR1 LNHNV, CDR2 YYDKDF (reference sequence). The length of the CDR3 is 16 residues. The CDR3 nucleotides read TGTGCCACCAGCAGAGATCAGGCTGCCTCCTACAATGAGCAGTTCTTC. This codes for CATSRDQAASYNEQFF.

The genes are TRBV30 and TRBJ1-2, with D perhaps matching TRBD1 (6 bases). Trimming shortened V by 8 bases and J by 3 bases, and 10 bases separated the two germline ends. CDR3 length: 11 residues. The germline gives CDR1 GTSNPN, CDR2 SVGIG (reference sequence). CDR3 sequence (DNA): TGTGCCGAGGACAGCTACTATGGCTACACCTTC. Amino acid sequence: CAEDSYYGYTF.

This chain joins TRBV4-1 and TRBJ2-1; 7 nucleotides line up with TRBD1. The ends lost 4 bases at V and 3 bases at J; junction bases unmatched: 12. The CDR3 sequence is 17 residues long. Per germline, CDR1 MGHRA and CDR2 YSYEKL. The chain's CDR3 is CASSRDNTGTVYNEQFF. CDR3 coding DNA: TGCGCCAGCAGCCGAGACAATACCGGGACAGTCTACAATGAGCAGTTCTTC.

The count of this clone is one. The chain links TRBV2 to TRBJ1-1; no clear D gene. Germline CDR1 reads SNHLY; CDR2 reads FYNNEI. Trimming left V 1 base short and J 4 bases short, with 10 bases between. The CDR3 runs 14 residues. This CDR3 reads CASSEGLRTTEAFF. The CDR3 DNA reads TGTGCCAGCAGTGAAGGCCTTAGAACCACTGAAGCTTTCTTT.

V and J are TRBV28 and TRBJ1-4; 9 bases match TRBD1. The germline V gene has CDR1 MDHEN and CDR2 SYDVKM. Trimming at V came to 6 bases and at J to 4 bases, leaving 3 bases not matched to a gene. The CDR3 has 14 amino acids. CDR3 sequence (DNA): TGTGCCAGCAGCCTGACAGGGGGTAATGAAAAACTGTTTTTT. Its translation is CASSLTGGNEKLFF.

The genes are TRBV28 and TRBJ2-3; weak D call: TRBD2 (6 bases). Germline V lookup: CDR1 MDHEN, CDR2 SYDVKM. V was trimmed by 6 bases and J by 2 bases, leaving 15 bases between them. This CDR3 contains 15 residues. CDR3 residues: CASSPPRGYTDTQYF. The DNA for the CDR3 is TGTGCCAGCAGCCCTCCCCGGGGGTACACAGATACGCAGTATTTT. The entire variable domain, with the rest obtained from reference TRBV28 and TRBJ2-3, is as follows: DVKVTQSSRYLVKRTGEKVFLECVQDMDHENMFWYRQDPGLGLRLIYFSYDVKMKEKGDIPEGYSVSREKKERFSLILESASTNQTSMYLCASSPPRGYTDTQYFGPGTRLTVL.

V gene TRBV4-2 combines with J gene TRBJ1-1, with D possibly being TRBD1 (6 bases). Per germline, CDR1 LGHNA and CDR2 YNFKEQ. Trimming shortened V by 4 bases and J by 0 bases, and 15 bases separated the two germline ends. The CDR3 runs to 16 residues. CDR3 loop: CASSPKKDSLNTEAFF. CDR3 in DNA: TGTGCCAGCAGCCCGAAGAAGGACAGTTTGAACACTGAAGCTTTCTTT.

The V and J genes are TRBV14 and TRBJ2-4; 7 nucleotides match TRBD1. Germline lookup yields CDR1 SGHDN and CDR2 FVKESK. V gave up 1 base and J gave up 13 bases; unmatched junction bases: 7. The CDR3 loop spans 13 amino acids. The CDR3 loop reads CASSQAWTGQQYF. The CDR3 DNA is TGTGCCAGCAGCCAAGCTTGGACAGGCCAGCAGTACTTC.

The chain has TRBV5-1 and TRBJ2-7; maybe TRBD1 (5 bases). The ends were cut back, 4 bases at V and 3 bases at J, with 11 bases in the middle. The CDR3 runs 13 residues. Germline CDR1 is SGHRS and CDR2 is YFSETQ. The CDR3 loop is CASSPRQGYEQYF. CDR3 coding DNA: TGCGCCAGCAGCCCTAGGCAGGGCTACGAGCAGTACTTC.

The chain joins TRBV7-2 to TRBJ2-5, with 10 nucleotides matching TRBD2. V shed 4 bases, J shed 0 bases, and the junction held 5 bases outside the gene matches. Looked up from germline, CDR1 is SGHTA and CDR2 is FQGNSA. The length of the CDR3 is 16 residues. In DNA, the CDR3 is TGTGCCAGCAGCTCCCGGACTAGCGGATACCAAGAGACCCAGTACTTC. The encoded protein is CASSSRTSGYQETQYF.

The V call is TRBV9, the J call TRBJ2-2, with 8 bases matching TRBD2. Germline values: CDR1 SGDLS, CDR2 YYNGEE. With 2 bases clipped from V and 8 bases from J, the junction kept 14 bases outside the gene matches. This CDR3 is 17 amino acids long. The chain's CDR3 is CASSVYWTSTGPGELFF. CDR3 in DNA: TGTGCCAGCAGCGTTTACTGGACTAGCACTGGACCGGGGGAGCTGTTTTTT.

The chain recombines TRBV6-4 with TRBJ2-1; TRBD2 aligns across 12 bases. CDR3 length equals 14 residues. J lost 8 bases, V lost 3 bases, and 2 bases had no gene match. Germline assignment: CDR1 MRHNA and CDR2 SNTAGT. This chain's CDR3 is CASSELAGGYEQFF. The CDR3 DNA reads TGTGCCAGCAGTGAACTAGCGGGGGGCTATGAGCAGTTCTTC.

CDR3: CASSERSSPISGANVLTF. Written as DNA, the CDR3 is TGTGCCAGCAGCGAGCGGTCAAGTCCAATCTCTGGGGCCAACGTCCTGACTTTC. The genes are TRBV7-8 and TRBJ2-6, with D possibly TRBD2 on 5 matching bases. CDR3 length: 18 amino acids. The germline gives CDR1 SGHVS, CDR2 FQNEAQ. V gave up 5 bases and J gave up 0 bases, with 17 bases separating them.

The chain employs TRBV29-1 and TRBJ2-3, with 7 bases aligning to TRBD2. This CDR3 is 14 amino acids long. Germline V gene sequence: CDR1 SQVTM, CDR2 ANQGSEA. J gave up 6 bases and V 6 bases, and 12 bases lay outside the gene matches. The CDR3 DNA sequence: TGCAGCGTGCGTAGACTAGCTCTTTCCGATACGCAGTATTTT. Amino acid sequence: CSVRRLALSDTQYF.

This clone was seen a single time. The chain employs TRBV4-2 and TRBJ2-2; 10 nucleotides line up with TRBD2. Trimming cost V 4 bases and J 5 bases; bases outside gene matches: 4. This CDR3 has 15 amino acids. Germline CDR1 is LGHNA and CDR2 is YNFKEQ. CDR3 sequence: CASSLRAGGTGELFF. In nucleotides, the CDR3 is TGTGCCAGCAGCCTTCGAGCGGGAGGGACCGGGGAGCTGTTTTTT.

This clone was seen a single time. The chain uses TRBV5-4 and TRBJ2-6; D is perhaps TRBD1 (6 bases). V was cut by 4 bases and J by 3 bases, with 14 bases left in between. Germline V gene data show CDR1 as SGHNT and CDR2 as YYREEE (reference sequence). This CDR3 has 16 amino acids. CDR3 DNA: TGTGCCAGCAGCAGCTACAGGGATAGTGGGGCCAACGTCCTGACTTTC. It translates to CASSSYRDSGANVLTF.

This clone was counted only a few times. The chain has TRBV6-6 and TRBJ1-1; D is uncertain. CDR1 is MNHNY, CDR2 SVGAGI, per germline (reference sequence). The CDR3 length is 12 residues. Trimming pared 6 bases from V and 1 base from J, leaving 6 bases between. CDR3 nucleotides: TGTGCCAGCAGGCCAGAGAACACTGAAGCTTTCTTT. Residues: CASRPENTEAFF.